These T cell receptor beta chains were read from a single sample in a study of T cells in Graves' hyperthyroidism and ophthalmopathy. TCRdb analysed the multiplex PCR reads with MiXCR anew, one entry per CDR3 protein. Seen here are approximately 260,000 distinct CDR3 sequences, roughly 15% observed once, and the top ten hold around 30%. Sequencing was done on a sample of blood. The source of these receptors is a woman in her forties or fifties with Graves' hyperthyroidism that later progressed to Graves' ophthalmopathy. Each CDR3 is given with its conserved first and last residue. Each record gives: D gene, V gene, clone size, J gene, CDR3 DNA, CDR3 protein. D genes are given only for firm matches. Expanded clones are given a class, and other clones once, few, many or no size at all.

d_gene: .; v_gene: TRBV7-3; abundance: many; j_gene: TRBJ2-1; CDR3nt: TGTGCCAGCAGCTTAACAACCTACAATGAGCAGTTCTTC; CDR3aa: CASSLTTYNEQFF
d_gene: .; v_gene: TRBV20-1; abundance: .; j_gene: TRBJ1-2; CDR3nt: TGCAGTGCTTTGCGACGTGATGGCTACACCTTC; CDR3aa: CSALRRDGYTF
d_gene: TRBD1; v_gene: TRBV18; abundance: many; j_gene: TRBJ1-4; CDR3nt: TGTGCCAGCTCACCAGGGACAGCGACTAATGAAAAACTGTTTTTT; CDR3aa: CASSPGTATNEKLFF
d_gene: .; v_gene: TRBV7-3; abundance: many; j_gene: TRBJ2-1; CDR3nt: TGTGCCAGCAGCTCCCGCGGCGCCGGTCAGTTCTTC; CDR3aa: CASSSRGAGQFF
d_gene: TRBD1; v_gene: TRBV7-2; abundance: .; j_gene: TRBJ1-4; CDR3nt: TGTGCCAGCAGCTCAGCATCGGGACAGGGAGGCGAAAAACTGTTTTTT; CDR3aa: CASSSASGQGGEKLFF
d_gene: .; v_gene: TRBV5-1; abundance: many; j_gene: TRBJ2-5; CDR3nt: TGCGCCAGCAGCTTGGCCGAGACATCGCTCCAGGAGACCCAGTACTTC; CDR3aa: CASSLAETSLQETQYF
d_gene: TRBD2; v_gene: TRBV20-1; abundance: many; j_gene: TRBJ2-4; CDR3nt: TGCAGTGCTAGAGAACGGTCTAGCGGGAGGGATCCAAACATTCAGTACTTC; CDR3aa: CSARERSSGRDPNIQYF
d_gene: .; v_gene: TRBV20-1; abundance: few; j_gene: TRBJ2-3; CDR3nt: TGCAGTGCTCCCGGACCCGAATTCACAGATACGCAGTATTTT; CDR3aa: CSAPGPEFTDTQYF
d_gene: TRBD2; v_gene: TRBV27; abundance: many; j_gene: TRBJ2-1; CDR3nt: TGTGCCAGCAGAAATCTAGCGGGAGTTGGGAATGAGCAGTTCTTC; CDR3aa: CASRNLAGVGNEQFF
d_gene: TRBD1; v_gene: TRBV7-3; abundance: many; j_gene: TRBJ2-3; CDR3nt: TGTGCCAGCAGCGATACCGGGACAGCGACCACAGATACGCAGTATTTT; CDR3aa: CASSDTGTATTDTQYF
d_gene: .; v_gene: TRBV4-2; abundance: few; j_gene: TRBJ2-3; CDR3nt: TGTGCCAGCAGCGGAGCGGAGTTCACAGATACGCAGTATTTT; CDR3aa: CASSGAEFTDTQYF
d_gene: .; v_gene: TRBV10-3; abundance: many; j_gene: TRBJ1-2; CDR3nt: TGTGCCATCAGTGAGTCGGGGTCCGTCAACTATGGCTACACCTTC; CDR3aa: CAISESGSVNYGYTF
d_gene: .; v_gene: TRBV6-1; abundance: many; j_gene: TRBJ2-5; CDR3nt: TGTGCCAGCACCCGGGCCGAGGAGACCCAGTACTTC; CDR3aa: CASTRAEETQYF
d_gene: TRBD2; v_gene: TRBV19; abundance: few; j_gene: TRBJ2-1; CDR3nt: TGTGCCAGTAGTCCGGGGGGGGGGGTTAATGAGCAGTTCTTC; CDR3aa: CASSPGGGVNEQFF
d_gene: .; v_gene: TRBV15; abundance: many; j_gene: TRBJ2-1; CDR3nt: TGTGCCACCAGCAGAGAAACGCGGACGAGCTCCTACAATGAGCAGTTCTTC; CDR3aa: CATSRETRTSSYNEQFF
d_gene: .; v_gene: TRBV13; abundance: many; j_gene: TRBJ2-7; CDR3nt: TGTGCCAGCAGTCCGGGGAGGAACGAGCAGTACTTC; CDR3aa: CASSPGRNEQYF